The present T cell receptor beta chain was sequenced within a study of blood T cell repertoires in COVID-19. Study-wide context: The United States, Italy and Spain were the sources of the acute and convalescent COVID-19 samples.

V lost 4 bases and J 5 bases, leaving 15 bases between the germline ends. Germline V gene sequence: CDR1 MDHEN, CDR2 SYDVKM. The CDR3 runs 16 residues. Profiling relied on immunoSEQ multiplex PCR, and the TCRdb table lists in-frame clones only, not all of them. Of 100,000 to 150,000 clones listed, around four fifths were seen once; the top ten hold 20% to 25%. Input material: peripheral blood. V is TRBV28 and J is TRBJ1-6; D not resolved. The TCR originated in a human donor in a cohort sampled during active COVID-19. The CDR3 nucleotides are TGTGCCAGCAGTTCCCCATATGAGGGCGATAATTCACCCCTCCACTTT. It is translated as CASSSPYEGDNSPLHF.